These 16 T cell receptor beta chains were all obtained from the same sample, sequenced in a study of blood T cell repertoires in COVID-19. Only in-frame clones appear in the TCRdb table, and some are missing; sequencing was by immunoSEQ multiplex PCR. The sample shows about 240,000 clones, roughly four fifths of them seen only once. Sequencing was carried out using peripheral blood. The source of these receptors is a woman under 30 with acute or convalescent COVID-19.

The chain combines TRBV19 with TRBJ2-6; the match to TRBD1 covers 10 bases. The CDR3 totals 19 residues. The trim removed 5 bases at V and 3 bases at J, leaving 13 bases unmatched. The germline V gene has CDR1 LNHDA and CDR2 SQIVND (reference sequence). Here the CDR3 DNA reads TGTGCCAGTAGTGGCGAGGGACAGGGGACCGTCGTTGGGGCCAACGTCCTGACTTTC. This sequence encodes CASSGEGQGTVVGANVLTF.

The V gene is TRBV19, the J gene TRBJ1-1; D remains unclear. The ends were cut back, 3 bases at V and 2 bases at J, with 7 bases in the middle. The V gene's germline CDR1 is LNHDA and CDR2 SQIVND (reference sequence). The CDR3 has 13 amino acids. The CDR3 DNA follows: TGTGCCAGTAGTATTATCCCTAACACTGAAGCTTTCTTT. Amino acids: CASSIIPNTEAFF.

The chain carries TRBV6-5 and TRBJ1-5; perhaps TRBD1 as D (6 bases). V lost 4 bases to trimming and J lost 9 bases, with 16 bases between them. The germline V gene encodes CDR1 MNHEY and CDR2 SVGAGI. This CDR3 comprises 14 residues. CDR3 amino acids: CASSFNRELRPQHF. The CDR3 DNA sequence: TGTGCCAGCAGTTTTAACAGGGAGCTTCGGCCCCAGCATTTT.

The chain uses TRBV24-1 and TRBJ2-5, with a weak D call TRBD1 (5 bases). Germline V gives CDR1 KGHDR, CDR2 SFDVKD. This CDR3 has 16 amino acids. With 4 bases removed from V and 1 base from J, the gap between germline ends came to 15 bases. The CDR3 sequence: CATSDYGRVVQETQYF. The CDR3 DNA is TGTGCCACCAGTGACTACGGCAGGGTGGTCCAAGAGACCCAGTACTTC.

V and J are TRBV4-3 and TRBJ2-1; D gene ambiguous. The CDR3 totals 14 residues. The V gene's germline CDR1 is LGHNA and CDR2 YSLEER. The V end lost 1 base, the J end lost 6 bases, and 10 bases lay between the germline ends. The CDR3 DNA reads TGCGCCAGCAGCCAAGGCCTTAGCACCAATGAGCAGTTCTTC. Translated, it gives CASSQGLSTNEQFF.

This CDR3 reads CASRLQGYVDNEQFF. Written as DNA, the CDR3 is TGTGCCAGCAGATTACAGGGATACGTTGACAATGAGCAGTTCTTC. The chain links TRBV6-5 to TRBJ2-1, with D maybe TRBD1 (6 bases). Deletions cut 6 bases from V and 5 bases from J, with 17 bases between. Germline-derived CDR1 and CDR2 are MNHEY and SVGAGI. The CDR3 runs 15 residues.

This chain joins TRBV30 and TRBJ1-2; weak D call: TRBD1 (6 bases). The V gene lost 2 bases and the J gene lost 8 bases, with 12 bases spanning the gap. The germline V gene has CDR1 GTSNPN and CDR2 SVGIG (reference sequence). This CDR3 spans 12 amino acids. CDR3 amino acids: CAWSLGAQGYTF. The CDR3 DNA follows: TGTGCCTGGAGTCTGGGGGCGCAGGGCTACACCTTC.

V and J are TRBV15 and TRBJ2-1; 8 bases are shared with TRBD2. The CDR3 loop spans 19 amino acids. V shed 0 bases, J shed 0 bases, and the junction held 10 bases outside the gene matches. CDR1 is LNHNV and CDR2 is YYDKDF in the germline V gene (reference sequence). CDR3 nucleotides: TGTGCCACCAGCAGAGATCGCGGTAGCGGGACTAGCTCCTACAATGAGCAGTTCTTC. Translated: CATSRDRGSGTSSYNEQFF.

The sample holds one count of this clone. The chain links TRBV6-5 to TRBJ2-1, with TRBD1 matching over 10 bases. Germline CDR1 reads MNHEY; CDR2 reads SVGAGI. J lost 6 bases, V lost 5 bases, and 4 bases had no gene match. The CDR3 is made up of 14 amino acids. The CDR3: CASSRTGGGNEQFF. The CDR3 DNA follows: TGTGCCAGCAGTAGGACAGGGGGTGGCAATGAGCAGTTCTTC.

V and J are TRBV3-1 (or the pseudogene TRBV3-2) and TRBJ2-1, with TRBD2 matching 10 bases. The germline V gene encodes CDR1 LGHDT and CDR2 YNNKEL (reference sequence). This CDR3 region has 17 residues. J gave up 7 bases and V 0 bases, and 9 bases lay outside the gene matches. The CDR3 protein is CASSQDRASGRANEQFF. The CDR3, as DNA: TGTGCCAGCAGCCAAGATAGGGCTAGCGGGAGAGCAAATGAGCAGTTCTTC.

The chain employs TRBV28 and TRBJ2-6; the match to TRBD1 covers 9 bases. This CDR3 is 18 amino acids long. The V gene's germline CDR1 is MDHEN and CDR2 SYDVKM. V dropped 3 bases and J dropped 1; count of bases not matched to a gene: 7. CDR3 in DNA: TGTGCCAGCAGTTTGAGGACAGGGGCCCTGTCTGGGGCCAACGTCCTGACTTTC. This encodes CASSLRTGALSGANVLTF.

This clone was detected only a few times. J is TRBJ2-7 and V is TRBV7-2; TRBD2 matches at 14 bases. Per the germline V gene, CDR1 is SGHTA and CDR2 is FQGNSA. CDR3 size: 17 residues. Trimming removed 6 bases from V and 4 bases from J; junction bases left unmatched: 11. CDR3 residues: CASSSGTSGRVGYEQYF. CDR3 in DNA: TGTGCCAGCAGTTCTGGGACTAGCGGGAGAGTTGGGTACGAGCAGTACTTC. Supplemented by reference TRBV7-2 and TRBJ2-7, the full variable domain reads GAGVSQSPSNKVTEKGKDVELRCDPISGHTALYWYRQSLGQGLEFLIYFQGNSAPDKSGLPSDRFSAERTGGSVSTLTIQRTQQEDSAVYLCASSSGTSGRVGYEQYFGPGTRLTVT.

This rearrangement joins TRBV5-8 to TRBJ2-3; 12 bases line up with TRBD2. V was clipped by 4 bases and J by 0 bases; unmatched bases: 6. Germline CDR1 is SGHTS and CDR2 is YDEGEE. CDR3 length: 17 residues. Written as DNA, the CDR3 is TGTGCCAGCAGCCACTTGACTAGCGGGAGAAGCACAGATACGCAGTATTTT. The encoded protein is CASSHLTSGRSTDTQYF.

This clone was seen a single time. The chain couples TRBV5-1 to TRBJ2-1, with D possibly matching TRBD2 (5 bases). V lost 0 bases and J 5 bases, leaving 15 bases between the germline ends. Germline V gives CDR1 SGHRS, CDR2 YFSETQ. The CDR3 is 16 amino acids. The CDR3: CASSLARALIDNEQFF. The CDR3 nucleotides are TGCGCCAGCAGCTTGGCGCGGGCCCTTATCGACAATGAGCAGTTCTTC.

The chain recombines TRBV7-9 with TRBJ2-5; 7 bases are a match to TRBD1. V lost 2 bases to trimming and J lost 4 bases; unmatched junction nucleotides: 4. This CDR3 has 14 residues. In germline, CDR1 is SEHNR, CDR2 FQNEAQ (reference sequence). The CDR3 protein is CASSLRAGGETQYF. CDR3 sequence (DNA): TGTGCCAGCAGCTTACGGGCAGGGGGAGAGACCCAGTACTTC.

The chain has TRBV11-2 and TRBJ2-7; 13 bases fit TRBD2. The CDR3 has 17 amino acids. V trimming: 6 bases; J trimming: 0 bases; junction bases outside the gene matches: 8. Germline V gives CDR1 SGHAT, CDR2 FQNNGV. The CDR3 bases are TGTGCCAGCAGTCCCCCGGGACTAGCGGGACCCTCCTACGAGCAGTACTTC. As protein: CASSPPGLAGPSYEQYF.